Below are 4 T cell receptor beta chains sequenced from a single sample in a study of cytomegalovirus exposure and HLA in healthy donors. The PCR was carried out with 60 Vbeta primers and 13 Jbeta primers. Assay: immunoSEQ multiplex PCR; the TCRdb copy retains only in-frame clones and omits some. In the table there are approximately 200,000 clones, about 85% of which are singletons. What was sequenced was PBMCs. The receptors were gathered from a human donor in good health.

V and J are TRBV6-5 and TRBJ2-1, with D perhaps matching TRBD2 (6 bases). Trimming cost V 4 bases and J 7 bases, with 11 bases left between them. CDR1 is MNHEY, CDR2 SVGAGI, per germline. The CDR3 spans 13 residues. The CDR3, as DNA: TGTGCCAGCAGTTTGGGACTCCAAAATGAGCAGTTCTTC. It is translated as CASSLGLQNEQFF.

The gene calls are TRBV27 and TRBJ2-5, with 8 bases fitting TRBD2. The DNA end is more similar to TRBJ2-7, so the J call may be wrong. Per germline, CDR1 MNHEY and CDR2 SMNVEV (reference sequence). The CDR3 has 15 amino acids. The CDR3 bases are TGTGCCAGCAGTACCACTAGCGGAGGCTCCTACGAGCAGTACTTC. The encoded protein is CASSTTSGGSYEQYF.

The chain combines TRBV15 with TRBJ2-7, with a tentative D call TRBD2 (6 bases). Deletions cut 4 bases from V and 1 base from J, with 8 bases between. The CDR3 loop spans 13 amino acids. Germline assignment: CDR1 LNHNV and CDR2 YYDKDF (reference sequence). The CDR3: CATSTGSSYEQYF. The CDR3 DNA follows: TGTGCCACCAGCACCGGGAGTTCCTACGAGCAGTACTTC.

The chain combines TRBV29-1 with TRBJ1-2, with D possibly matching TRBD1 (5 bases). Germline assignment: CDR1 SQVTM and CDR2 ANQGSEA. The ends were cut back, 2 bases at V and 5 bases at J, with 12 bases in the middle. CDR3 length equals 13 residues. The CDR3 coding sequence is TGCAGCGTTGAAAATCAGGGAGGGTATGGCTACACCTTC. This sequence encodes CSVENQGGYGYTF.